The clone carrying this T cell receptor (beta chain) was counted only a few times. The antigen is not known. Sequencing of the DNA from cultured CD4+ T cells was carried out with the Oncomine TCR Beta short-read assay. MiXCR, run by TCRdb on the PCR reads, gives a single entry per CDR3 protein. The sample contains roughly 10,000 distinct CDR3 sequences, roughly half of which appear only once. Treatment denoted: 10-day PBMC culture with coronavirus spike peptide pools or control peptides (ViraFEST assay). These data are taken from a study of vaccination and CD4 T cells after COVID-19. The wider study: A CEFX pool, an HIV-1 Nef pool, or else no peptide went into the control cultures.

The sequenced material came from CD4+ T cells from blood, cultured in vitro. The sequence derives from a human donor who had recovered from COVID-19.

The CDR3 DNA follows: TGCAGTGCCATGGACAGGGAATTTCTCACGGACACTGAAGCTTTCTTT. Its translation: CSAMDREFLTDTEAFF. J is TRBJ1-1 and V is TRBV20-1, with 8 bases that match TRBD1. Germline trimming cut 6 bases from V and 3 bases from J; bases unmatched to any gene: 15. Germline-derived CDR1 and CDR2 are DFQATT and SNEGSKA (reference sequence). CDR3 length: 16 residues.